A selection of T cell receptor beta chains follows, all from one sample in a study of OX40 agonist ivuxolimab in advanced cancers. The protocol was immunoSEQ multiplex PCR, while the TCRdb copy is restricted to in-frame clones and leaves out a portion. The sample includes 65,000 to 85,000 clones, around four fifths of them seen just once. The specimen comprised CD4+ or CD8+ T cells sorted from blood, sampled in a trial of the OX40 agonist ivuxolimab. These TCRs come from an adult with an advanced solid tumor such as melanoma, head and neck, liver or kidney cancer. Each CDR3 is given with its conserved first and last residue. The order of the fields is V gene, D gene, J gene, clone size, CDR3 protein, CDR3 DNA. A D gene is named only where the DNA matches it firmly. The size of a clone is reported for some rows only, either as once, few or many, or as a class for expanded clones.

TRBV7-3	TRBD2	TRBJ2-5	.	CASSAPGLAVLVSQYF	TGTGCCAGCAGCGCCCCGGGACTAGCGGTTCTGGTGTCCCAGTACTTC
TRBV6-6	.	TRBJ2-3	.	CASSYSLQPQSDTQYF	TGTGCCAGCAGTTACTCTTTGCAGCCCCAGTCGGATACGCAGTATTTT
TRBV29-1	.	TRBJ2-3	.	CSAPRGGADTQYF	TGCAGCGCTCCCAGGGGCGGAGCAGATACGCAGTATTTT
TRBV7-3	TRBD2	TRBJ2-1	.	CASSLMGGSYNEQFF	TGTGCCAGCAGCCTGATGGGGGGGTCCTACAATGAGCAGTTCTTC
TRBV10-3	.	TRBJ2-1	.	CAISPGDNEQFF	TGTGCCATCAGCCCCGGAGACAATGAGCAGTTCTTC
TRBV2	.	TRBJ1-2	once	CASSEGGGSEGPYGYTF	TGTGCCAGCAGTGAAGGCGGTGGCAGCGAGGGGCCCTATGGCTACACCTTC
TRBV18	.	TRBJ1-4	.	CASSQGRNEKLFF	TGTGCCAGCTCACAAGGACGTAATGAAAAACTGTTTTTT
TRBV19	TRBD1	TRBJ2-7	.	CASSDRAKGEQYF	TGTGCCAGTAGCGACAGGGCTAAGGGCGAGCAGTACTTC
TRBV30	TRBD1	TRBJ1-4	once	CAWDGQGRNEKLFF	TGTGCCTGGGATGGACAGGGACGAAATGAAAAACTGTTTTTT
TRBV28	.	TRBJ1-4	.	CASSRGGSPNEKLFF	TGTGCCAGCAGTCGCGGGGGGTCACCTAATGAAAAACTGTTTTTT
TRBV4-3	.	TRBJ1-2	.	CASSLRTEANYGYTF	TGCGCCAGCAGCTTAAGGACGGAAGCTAACTATGGCTACACCTTC
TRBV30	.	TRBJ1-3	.	CACGISGNTIYF	TGTGCCTGCGGGATCTCTGGAAACACCATATATTTT
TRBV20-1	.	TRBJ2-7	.	CSASAYEQYF	TGCAGTGCTAGTGCGTACGAGCAGTACTTC
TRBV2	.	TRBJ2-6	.	CASSGDSGANVPTF	TGTGCCAGCAGTGGGGACTCTGGGGCCAACGTCCCGACTTTC
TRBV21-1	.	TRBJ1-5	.	CASSTSRDPQPQHF	TGTGCCAGCAGCACCTCAAGGGACCCTCAGCCCCAGCATTTT
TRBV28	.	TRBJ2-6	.	CASSLLGAGANVLTF	TGTGCCAGCAGTTTATTGGGGGCTGGGGCCAACGTCCTGACTTTC
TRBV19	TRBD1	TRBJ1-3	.	CASSATGTGAGNTIYF	TGTGCCAGTAGTGCCACCGGGACAGGGGCTGGAAACACCATATATTTT
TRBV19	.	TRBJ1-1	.	CASSSPGLNTEAFF	TGTGCCAGTAGTAGCCCCGGGCTGAACACTGAAGCTTTCTTT
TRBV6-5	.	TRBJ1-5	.	CASSYYATSSPQHF	TGTGCCAGCAGTTACTACGCGACCTCGTCGCCCCAGCATTTT
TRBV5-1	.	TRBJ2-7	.	CASSFLGASSYEQYF	TGCGCCAGCAGCTTCTTGGGGGCGAGCTCCTACGAGCAGTACTTC
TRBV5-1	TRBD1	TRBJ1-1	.	CASSFGRDRGTEAFF	TGCGCCAGCAGCTTTGGCCGGGACAGGGGCACTGAAGCTTTCTTT
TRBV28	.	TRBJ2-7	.	CASSLAVYEQYF	TGTGCCAGCAGTTTAGCAGTTTACGAGCAGTACTTC
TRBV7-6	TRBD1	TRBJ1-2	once	CASSQNRGGDGYTF	TGTGCCAGCAGCCAGAACAGGGGAGGGGATGGCTACACCTTC
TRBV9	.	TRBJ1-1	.	CASSPFVQGNTEAFF	TGTGCCAGCAGCCCCTTCGTACAGGGGAACACTGAAGCTTTCTTT
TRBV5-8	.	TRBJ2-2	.	CASSGRQGTAYTGELFF	TGTGCCAGCAGCGGCAGACAAGGGACTGCGTACACCGGGGAGCTGTTTTTT
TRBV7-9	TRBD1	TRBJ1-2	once	CAGWDSRSYGYTF	TGTGCCGGCTGGGACAGCCGATCTTATGGCTACACCTTC
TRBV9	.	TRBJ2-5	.	CASSVGVGGAGETQYF	TGTGCCAGCAGCGTAGGGGTCGGCGGAGCTGGGGAGACCCAGTACTTC
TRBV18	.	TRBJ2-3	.	CASSPVGVGAFTDTQYF	TGTGCCAGCTCACCTGTCGGGGTGGGGGCCTTCACAGATACGCAGTATTTT
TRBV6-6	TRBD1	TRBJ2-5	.	CASSYAGQGETQYF	TGTGCCAGCAGTTACGCCGGACAGGGAGAGACCCAGTACTTC
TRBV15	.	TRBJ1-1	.	CATSREGYTEAFF	TGTGCCACCAGCAGAGAAGGGTACACTGAAGCTTTCTTT
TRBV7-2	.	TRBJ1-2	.	CASSLANYGYTF	TGTGCCAGCAGCTTAGCTAACTATGGCTACACCTTC
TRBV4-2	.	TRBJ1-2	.	CASSQEAYGYTF	TGTGCCAGCAGCCAAGAGGCATATGGCTACACCTTC
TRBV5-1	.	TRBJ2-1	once	CASAVVAGLYNEQFF	TGCGCCAGCGCCGTCGTGGCAGGGCTTTACAATGAGCAGTTCTTC
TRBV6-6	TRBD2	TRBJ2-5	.	CASSSSGTVSSQYF	TGTGCCAGCAGTTCTAGCGGGACCGTGTCGTCCCAGTACTTC
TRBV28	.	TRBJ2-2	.	CASSNQRVRNTGELFF	TGTGCCAGCAGTAATCAGCGGGTCAGAAACACCGGGGAGCTGTTTTTT